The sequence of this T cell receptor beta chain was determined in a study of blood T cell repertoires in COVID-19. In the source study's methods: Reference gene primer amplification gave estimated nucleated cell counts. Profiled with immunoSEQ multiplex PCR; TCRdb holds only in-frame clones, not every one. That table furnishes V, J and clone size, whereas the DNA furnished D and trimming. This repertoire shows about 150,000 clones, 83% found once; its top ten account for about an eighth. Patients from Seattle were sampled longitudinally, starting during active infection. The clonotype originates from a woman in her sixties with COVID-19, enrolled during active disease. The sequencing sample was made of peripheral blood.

The CDR3 region has the DNA TGTGCCAGCACTCGACAGGGACCAGACTATGGCTACACCTTC. Translating it yields CASTRQGPDYGYTF. The chain uses TRBV6-5 and TRBJ1-2; 7 nucleotides match TRBD1. The CDR3 is made up of 14 amino acids. V lost 7 bases and J lost 3; bases outside the gene matches: 8. Germline CDR1 and CDR2: MNHEY and SVGAGI.